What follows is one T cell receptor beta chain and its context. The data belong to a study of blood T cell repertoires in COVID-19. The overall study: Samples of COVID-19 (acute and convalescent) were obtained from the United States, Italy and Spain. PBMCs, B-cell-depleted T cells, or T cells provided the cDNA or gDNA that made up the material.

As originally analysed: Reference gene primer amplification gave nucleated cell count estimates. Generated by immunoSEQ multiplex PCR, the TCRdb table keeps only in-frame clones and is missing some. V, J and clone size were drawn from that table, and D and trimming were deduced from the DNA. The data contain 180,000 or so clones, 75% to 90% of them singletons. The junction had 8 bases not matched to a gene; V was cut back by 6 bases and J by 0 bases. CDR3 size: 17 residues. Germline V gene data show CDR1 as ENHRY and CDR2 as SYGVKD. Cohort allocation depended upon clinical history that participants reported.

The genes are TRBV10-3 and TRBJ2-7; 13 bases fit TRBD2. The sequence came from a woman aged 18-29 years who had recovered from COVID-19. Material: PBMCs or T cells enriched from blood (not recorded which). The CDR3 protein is CAIRAGTSGVSSYEQYF. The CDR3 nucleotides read TGTGCCATCAGGGCCGGGACTAGCGGGGTCAGCTCCTACGAGCAGTACTTC.